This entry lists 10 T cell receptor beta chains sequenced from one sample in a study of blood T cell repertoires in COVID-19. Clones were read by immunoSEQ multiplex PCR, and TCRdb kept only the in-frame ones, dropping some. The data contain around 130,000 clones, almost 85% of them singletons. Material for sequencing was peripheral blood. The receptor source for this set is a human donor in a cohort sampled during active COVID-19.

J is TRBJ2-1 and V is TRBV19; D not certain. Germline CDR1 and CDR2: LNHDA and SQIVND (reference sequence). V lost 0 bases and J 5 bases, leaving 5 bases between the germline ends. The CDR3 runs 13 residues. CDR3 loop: CASSIDTDNEQFF. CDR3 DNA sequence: TGTGCCAGTAGTATAGATACGGACAATGAGCAGTTCTTC. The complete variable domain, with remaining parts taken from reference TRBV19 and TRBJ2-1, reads DGGITQSPKYLFRKEGQNVTLSCEQNLNHDAMYWYRQDPGQGLRLIYYSQIVNDFQKGDIAEGYSVSREKKESFPLTVTSAQKNPTAFYLCASSIDTDNEQFFGPGTRLTVL.

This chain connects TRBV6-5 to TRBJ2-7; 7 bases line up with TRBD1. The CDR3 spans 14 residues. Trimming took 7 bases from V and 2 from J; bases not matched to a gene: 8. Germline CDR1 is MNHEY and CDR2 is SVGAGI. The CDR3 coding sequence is TGTGCCAGCATCACGACAGGGTCCACCTACGAGCAGTACTTC. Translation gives CASITTGSTYEQYF.

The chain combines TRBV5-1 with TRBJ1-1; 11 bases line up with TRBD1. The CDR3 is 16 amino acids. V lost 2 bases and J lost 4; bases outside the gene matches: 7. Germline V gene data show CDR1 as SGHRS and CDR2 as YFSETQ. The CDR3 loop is CASSFGQGARGTEAFF. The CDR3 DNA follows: TGCGCCAGCAGCTTCGGACAGGGGGCACGGGGCACTGAAGCTTTCTTT.

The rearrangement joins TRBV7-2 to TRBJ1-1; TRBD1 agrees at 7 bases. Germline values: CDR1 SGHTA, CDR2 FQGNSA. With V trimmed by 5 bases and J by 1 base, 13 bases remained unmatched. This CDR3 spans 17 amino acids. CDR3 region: CASSGHRGGWTNTEAFF. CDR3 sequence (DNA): TGTGCCAGCAGCGGGCACAGGGGAGGATGGACGAACACTGAAGCTTTCTTT. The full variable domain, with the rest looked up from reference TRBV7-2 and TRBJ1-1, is GAGVSQSPSNKVTEKGKDVELRCDPISGHTALYWYRQSLGQGLEFLIYFQGNSAPDKSGLPSDRFSAERTGGSVSTLTIQRTQQEDSAVYLCASSGHRGGWTNTEAFFGQGTRLTVV.

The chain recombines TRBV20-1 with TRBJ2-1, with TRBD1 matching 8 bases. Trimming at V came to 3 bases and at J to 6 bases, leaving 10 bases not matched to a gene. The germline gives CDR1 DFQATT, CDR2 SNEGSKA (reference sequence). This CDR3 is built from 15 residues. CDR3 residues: CSASFPSTGGNEQFF. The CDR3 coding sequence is TGCAGTGCTAGTTTCCCTTCAACAGGGGGCAATGAGCAGTTCTTC.

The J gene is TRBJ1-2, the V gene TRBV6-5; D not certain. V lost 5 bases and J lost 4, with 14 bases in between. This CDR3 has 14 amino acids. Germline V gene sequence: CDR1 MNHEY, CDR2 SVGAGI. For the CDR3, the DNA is TGTGCCAGCAGTCCTGGGGAGGCGACCTATGGCTACACCTTC. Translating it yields CASSPGEATYGYTF.

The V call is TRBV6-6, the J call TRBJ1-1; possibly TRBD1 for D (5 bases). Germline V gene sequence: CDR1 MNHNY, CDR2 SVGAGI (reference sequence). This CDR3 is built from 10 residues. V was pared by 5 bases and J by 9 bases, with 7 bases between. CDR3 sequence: CASSDRKAFF. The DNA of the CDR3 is TGTGCCAGCAGTGACAGAAAAGCTTTCTTT.

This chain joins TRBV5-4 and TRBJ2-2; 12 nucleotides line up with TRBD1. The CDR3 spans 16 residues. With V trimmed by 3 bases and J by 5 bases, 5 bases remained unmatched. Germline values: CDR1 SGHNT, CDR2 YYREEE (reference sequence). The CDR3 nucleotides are TGTGCCAGCAGCTACCGGGACAGGGGGCGAACCGGGGAGCTGTTTTTT. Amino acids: CASSYRDRGRTGELFF.

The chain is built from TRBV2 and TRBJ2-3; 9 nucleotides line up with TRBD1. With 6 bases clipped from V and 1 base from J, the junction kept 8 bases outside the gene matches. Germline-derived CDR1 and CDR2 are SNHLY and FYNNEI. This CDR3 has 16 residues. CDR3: CASRFGQGLGTDTQYF. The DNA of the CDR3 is TGTGCCAGCAGGTTCGGACAGGGGTTGGGCACAGATACGCAGTATTTT.

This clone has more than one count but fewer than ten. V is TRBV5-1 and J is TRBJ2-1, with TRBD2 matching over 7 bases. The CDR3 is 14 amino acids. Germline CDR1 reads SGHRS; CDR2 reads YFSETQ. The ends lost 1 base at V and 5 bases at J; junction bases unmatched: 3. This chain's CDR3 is CASSLTSENNEQFF. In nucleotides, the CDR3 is TGCGCCAGCAGCTTGACTAGCGAGAACAATGAGCAGTTCTTC.